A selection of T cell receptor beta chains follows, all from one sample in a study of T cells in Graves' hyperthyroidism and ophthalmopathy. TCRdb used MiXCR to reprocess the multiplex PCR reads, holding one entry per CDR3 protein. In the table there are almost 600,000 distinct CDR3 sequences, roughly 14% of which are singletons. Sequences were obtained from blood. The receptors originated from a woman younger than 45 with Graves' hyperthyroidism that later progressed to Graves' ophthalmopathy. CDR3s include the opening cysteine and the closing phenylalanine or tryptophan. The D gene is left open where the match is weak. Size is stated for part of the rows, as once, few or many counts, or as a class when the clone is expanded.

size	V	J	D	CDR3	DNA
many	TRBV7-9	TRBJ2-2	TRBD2	CASSIGLAGGPDTGELFF	TGTGCCAGCAGCATCGGACTAGCGGGAGGGCCGGACACCGGGGAGCTGTTTTTT
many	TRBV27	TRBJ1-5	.	CASRSGGGHQHF	TGTGCCAGCAGATCCGGAGGAGGTCACCAGCATTTT
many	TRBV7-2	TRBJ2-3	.	CASSSPPLFTDTQYF	TGTGCCAGCAGCTCCCCCCCACTTTTCACAGATACGCAGTATTTT
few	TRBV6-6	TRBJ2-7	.	CASSYIREYEQYF	TGTGCCAGCAGTTACATCCGGGAGTACGAGCAGTACTTC
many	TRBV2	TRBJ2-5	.	CASSPVMAQETQYF	TGTGCCAGCAGCCCCGTAATGGCGCAAGAGACCCAGTACTTC
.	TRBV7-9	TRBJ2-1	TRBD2	CASSLERENEQFF	TGTGCCAGCAGCTTAGAGCGGGAGAATGAGCAGTTCTTC
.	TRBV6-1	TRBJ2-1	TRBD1	CASSHQGQAPYNEQFF	TGTGCCAGCAGTCACCAGGGACAGGCTCCGTACAATGAGCAGTTCTTC
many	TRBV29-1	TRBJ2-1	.	CSGRQDHEQFF	TGCAGCGGACGACAGGACCATGAGCAGTTCTTC
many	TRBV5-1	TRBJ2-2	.	CASSLILRSGELFF	TGCGCCAGCAGCTTGATCTTAAGGTCCGGGGAGCTGTTTTTT
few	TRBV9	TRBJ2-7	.	CASSVGTAKAGSYEQYF	TGTGCCAGCAGCGTTGGGACAGCTAAAGCGGGATCCTACGAGCAGTACTTC
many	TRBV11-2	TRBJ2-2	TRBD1	CASSFGQAGELFF	TGTGCCAGCAGCTTCGGACAGGCCGGGGAGCTGTTTTTT
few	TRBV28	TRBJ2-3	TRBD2	CASSLAGEGADTQYF	TGTGCCAGCAGCCTAGCGGGAGAGGGGGCAGATACGCAGTATTTT
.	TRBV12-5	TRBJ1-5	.	CASGPLRSLTPNQPQHF	TGTGCTAGTGGTCCCCTTCGCTCTCTTACCCCCAATCAGCCCCAGCATTTT
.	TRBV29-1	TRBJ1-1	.	CSVEGLLAFF	TGCAGCGTTGAGGGGTTATTGGCTTTCTTT
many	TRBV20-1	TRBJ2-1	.	CSASVTGYNEQFF	TGCAGTGCTAGTGTTACAGGGTACAATGAGCAGTTCTTC
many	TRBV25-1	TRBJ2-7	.	CASISAGVGHEQYF	TGTGCCAGCATCTCGGCCGGAGTAGGCCACGAGCAGTACTTC
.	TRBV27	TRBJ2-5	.	CASSSLWGNGEETQYF	TGTGCCAGCAGCTCACTGTGGGGGAATGGGGAGGAGACCCAGTACTTC
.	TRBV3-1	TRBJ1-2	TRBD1	CASSLIQGEDGYTF	TGTGCCAGCAGCCTAATACAGGGGGAGGATGGCTACACCTTC
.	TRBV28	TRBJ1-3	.	CASSSLGNTIYF	TGTGCCAGCAGCTCGCTTGGAAACACCATATATTTT
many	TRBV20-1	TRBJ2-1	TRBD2	CSARTSSHNEQFF	TGCAGTGCTAGGACTAGCTCCCACAATGAGCAGTTCTTC
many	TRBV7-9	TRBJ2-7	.	CASSQQTPGGEQYF	TGTGCCAGCAGTCAACAGACCCCCGGCGGCGAGCAGTACTTC
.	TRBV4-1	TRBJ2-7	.	CASSQGDTIYEQYF	TGCGCCAGCAGCCAGGGGGACACTATCTACGAGCAGTACTTC
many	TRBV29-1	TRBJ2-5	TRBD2	CSVEDQGSGRPQETQYF	TGCAGCGTTGAAGATCAGGGCAGCGGGAGGCCGCAAGAGACCCAGTACTTC
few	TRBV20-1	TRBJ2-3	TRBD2	CSAASGSGTDTQYF	TGCAGTGCCGCTAGCGGGAGCGGCACAGATACGCAGTATTTT
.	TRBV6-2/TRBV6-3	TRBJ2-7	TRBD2	CASERTSNYEQYF	TGTGCCAGCGAACGGACTAGTAACTACGAGCAGTACTTC
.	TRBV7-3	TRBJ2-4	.	CASSLTGWENIQYF	TGTGCCAGCAGCTTAACCGGGTGGGAAAACATTCAGTACTTC
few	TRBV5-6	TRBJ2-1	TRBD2	CASNEGLAAYNEQFF	TGTGCCAGCAACGAGGGACTAGCGGCGTACAATGAGCAGTTCTTC
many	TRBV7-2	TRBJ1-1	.	CASSLWGTEAFF	TGTGCCAGCAGCTTATGGGGAACTGAAGCTTTCTTT
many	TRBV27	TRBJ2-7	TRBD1	CASSFYHRGTFSYEQYF	TGTGCCAGCAGTTTTTATCACAGGGGAACCTTCTCCTACGAGCAGTACTTC
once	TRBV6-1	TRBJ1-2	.	CVSRPTGNYGYTF	TGTGTCAGCAGGCCCACAGGAAACTATGGCTACACCTTC
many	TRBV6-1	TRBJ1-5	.	CASSRDGGVKGQPQHF	TGTGCCAGCAGCCGAGATGGGGGGGTCAAGGGCCAGCCCCAGCATTTT
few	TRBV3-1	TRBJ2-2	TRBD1	CASSQGQGMTGELFF	TGTGCCAGCAGCCAAGGACAGGGGATGACCGGGGAGCTGTTTTTT
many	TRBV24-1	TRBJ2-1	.	CATSDFTINSYNEQFF	TGTGCCACCAGTGACTTTACCATAAACTCCTACAATGAGCAGTTCTTC
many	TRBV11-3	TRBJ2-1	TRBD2	CASSLSSGGYNEQFF	TGTGCCAGCAGCTTGAGTAGCGGGGGGTACAATGAGCAGTTCTTC
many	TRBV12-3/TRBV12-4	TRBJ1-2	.	CASSLREVGGYTF	TGTGCCAGCAGTTTGCGAGAAGTCGGTGGCTACACCTTC
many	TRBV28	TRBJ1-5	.	CASRIVFRPNSNQPQHF	TGTGCCAGCAGGATAGTTTTTAGACCAAATAGCAATCAGCCCCAGCATTTT
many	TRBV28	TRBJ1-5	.	CASRSGWNQPQHF	TGTGCCAGCAGGAGTGGGTGGAATCAGCCCCAGCATTTT
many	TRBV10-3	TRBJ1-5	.	CAISELGPVSNQPQHF	TGTGCCATCAGTGAGTTGGGGCCCGTGAGCAATCAGCCCCAGCATTTT
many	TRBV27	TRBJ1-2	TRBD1	CASSFSTGSRGYTF	TGTGCCAGCAGTTTCTCGACAGGGTCGCGCGGCTACACCTTC
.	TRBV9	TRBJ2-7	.	CASSVSTGNEQYF	TGTGCCAGCAGCGTCAGCACAGGGAACGAGCAGTACTTC
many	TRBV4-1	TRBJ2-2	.	CASSQDLYLGVGELFF	TGCGCCAGCAGCCAAGATCTGTATCTGGGCGTCGGGGAGCTGTTTTTT
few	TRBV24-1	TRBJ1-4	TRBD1	CATSPTLGTGVEKLFF	TGTGCCACCAGCCCAACACTGGGGACAGGGGTAGAAAAACTGTTTTTT
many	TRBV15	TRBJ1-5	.	CATSSFGGGDQPQHF	TGTGCCACCAGCAGCTTCGGGGGGGGGGATCAGCCCCAGCATTTT
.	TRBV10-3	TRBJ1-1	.	CAIGAGAEAFF	TGTGCCATCGGGGCCGGTGCTGAAGCTTTCTTT
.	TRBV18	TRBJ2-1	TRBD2	CASSLPGTSGVNEQFF	TGTGCCAGCTCACTTCCCGGGACTAGCGGGGTCAATGAGCAGTTCTTC
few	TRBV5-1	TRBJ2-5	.	CASKNPGGEETQYF	TGCGCCAGCAAGAACCCCGGGGGCGAGGAGACCCAGTACTTC
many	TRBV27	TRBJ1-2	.	CASSQRGEMNGYTF	TGTGCCAGCAGCCAAAGGGGGGAAATGAATGGCTACACCTTC
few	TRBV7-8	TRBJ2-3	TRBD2	CASSLASSGSADTQYF	TGTGCCAGCAGCTTAGCGTCTAGCGGGAGTGCAGATACGCAGTATTTT
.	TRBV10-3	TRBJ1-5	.	CAISAVSNQPQHF	TGTGCCATCAGTGCAGTTTCCAATCAGCCCCAGCATTTT
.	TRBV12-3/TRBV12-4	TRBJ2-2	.	CASSSGQTTNTGELFF	TGTGCCAGCAGTTCGGGACAAACCACGAACACCGGGGAGCTGTTTTTT
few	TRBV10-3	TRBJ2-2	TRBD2	CATTAGEINAGELFF	TGTGCCACGACAGCGGGAGAAATTAATGCCGGGGAGCTGTTTTTT
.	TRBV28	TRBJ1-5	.	CASSGNQPHHF	TGTGCCAGTTCCGGGAATCAGCCCCATCATTTT
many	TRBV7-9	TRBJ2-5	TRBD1	CASSSTGYETQYF	TGTGCCAGCAGTTCGACAGGGTACGAGACCCAGTACTTC